The T cell receptor (beta chain) described here comes from a study of shared clonotypes between healthy human individuals. TCRdb keeps only in-frame clones here, not all; method: immunoSEQ multiplex PCR. The data hold about 1.4 million clones, with roughly 96% observed a single time. None of the donors, who were healthy HIV-negative adults, had recently had acute infections or vaccinations. This CDR3 spans 15 amino acids. V trimming: 0 bases; J trimming: 6 bases; junction bases outside the gene matches: 3. The germline CDR1 and CDR2 sequences are SGHTS and YDEGEE. In this sample, this clone turned up once.

The TCR was taken from a young man in good health. Source material: naive CD4+ T cells sorted from blood. Sample subset: CD45RA+ positively selected. V gene TRBV5-8 combines with J gene TRBJ1-5; 10 bases are shared with TRBD1. The CDR3 loop is CASSLGQGASQPQHF. As DNA, the CDR3 is TGTGCCAGCAGCTTGGGACAGGGGGCAAGTCAGCCCCAGCATTTT.